The 22 T cell receptor beta chains below come from one sample, sequenced in a study of blood T cell repertoires in COVID-19. The method was immunoSEQ multiplex PCR; TCRdb's version includes in-frame clones alone and lacks a portion of them. The sample yields fewer than 200,000 clones, roughly 82% seen once. Specimen: PBMCs or T cells enriched from blood (not recorded which). The receptors come from a man aged 45-65 years who had recovered from COVID-19.

The chain employs TRBV2 and TRBJ1-2, with D tentatively TRBD1 (6 bases). The germline gives CDR1 SNHLY, CDR2 FYNNEI. With 1 base removed from V and 4 bases from J, the gap between germline ends came to 10 bases. This CDR3 contains 14 residues. The DNA of the CDR3 is TGTGCCAGCAGTGAAGAGGGGGTTGGCTATGGCTACACCTTC. Protein product: CASSEEGVGYGYTF.

The gene calls are TRBV4-1 and TRBJ1-2; D possibly corresponds to TRBD1 (5 bases). The germline V gene encodes CDR1 MGHRA and CDR2 YSYEKL. The ends were cut back, 2 bases at V and 4 bases at J, with 17 bases in the middle. The CDR3 is made up of 16 amino acids. The CDR3 DNA follows: TGCGCCAGCAGCCAAAACCCCAGGGCCGCAGTCTATGGCTACACCTTC. This encodes CASSQNPRAAVYGYTF.

The rearrangement joins TRBV28 to TRBJ2-7, with 8 bases fitting TRBD2. Trimming took 7 bases from V and 7 from J; bases not matched to a gene: 15. The CDR3 spans 15 residues. Germline V gene lookup returns CDR1 MDHEN and CDR2 SYDVKM. The CDR3 DNA is TGTGCCAGCACTACCCCCCGGGGGGGCCAGGGGGAGCAGTACTTC. As protein: CASTTPRGGQGEQYF.

The chain combines TRBV7-6 with TRBJ1-2; D unclear. Germline V gives CDR1 SGHVS, CDR2 FNYEAQ. This CDR3 region has 13 residues. V was shortened by 4 bases and J by 2 bases, with 8 bases between the two germline ends. In nucleotides, the CDR3 is TGTGCCAGCAGCTCACAGCTGAACTATGGCTACACCTTC. This codes for CASSSQLNYGYTF.

V usage is TRBV9 and J usage is TRBJ2-2; D not resolved. The V end lost 0 bases, the J end lost 2 bases, and 11 bases lay between the germline ends. This CDR3 comprises 16 residues. The germline CDR1 and CDR2 sequences are SGDLS and YYNGEE. The CDR3 DNA sequence: TGTGCCAGCAGCGTAGATCCCCGAACTAACACCGGGGAGCTGTTTTTT. Translating gives CASSVDPRTNTGELFF.

The chain joins TRBV28 to TRBJ1-2, with a weak D call TRBD1 (6 bases). CDR1 is MDHEN, CDR2 SYDVKM, per germline. The CDR3 covers 15 residues. The V and J ends lost 3 bases and 7 bases respectively, with 18 bases between them. The CDR3 here is CASSFSTARGGGYTF. CDR3 sequence (DNA): TGTGCCAGCAGTTTTTCCACCGCCAGGGGTGGTGGCTACACCTTC.

This clone has just a few counts. The CDR3 nucleotides read TGTGCCAGTACACAGGGGGCAGGTACTGAAGCTTTCTTT. Translated: CASTQGAGTEAFF. The chain carries TRBV6-5 and TRBJ1-1; 9 nucleotides agree with TRBD1. CDR1 and CDR2 (germline): MNHEY, SVGAGI. CDR3 size: 13 residues. The trim removed 9 bases at V and 5 bases at J, leaving 7 bases unmatched.

The chain couples TRBV18 to TRBJ2-2; D is possibly TRBD1 (6 bases). The ends were cut back, 4 bases at V and 1 base at J, with 13 bases in the middle. The CDR3 consists of 16 residues. CDR1 is KGHSH, CDR2 LQKENI, per germline. The CDR3 region is CASSRARTENTGELFF. The CDR3 DNA reads as TGTGCCAGCTCACGCGCAAGGACAGAGAACACCGGGGAGCTGTTTTTT.

This clone was found once. The chain combines TRBV7-8 with TRBJ2-2; 8 bases are a match to TRBD1. CDR1 is SGHVS and CDR2 is FQNEAQ in the germline V gene. This CDR3 spans 15 amino acids. The junction had 3 bases not matched to a gene; V was cut back by 2 bases and J by 4 bases. CDR3 loop: CASSLYDRGTGELFF. CDR3 bases: TGTGCCAGCAGCTTATACGACAGGGGCACCGGGGAGCTGTTTTTT.

The chain has TRBV4-1 and TRBJ1-6, with a possible D match to TRBD1 (6 bases). V lost 0 bases and J 6 bases, leaving 12 bases between the germline ends. The germline V gene has CDR1 MGHRA and CDR2 YSYEKL. The CDR3 covers 16 residues. CDR3 residues: CASSQDGGGLNSPLHF. The DNA of the CDR3 is TGCGCCAGCAGCCAAGATGGCGGGGGGCTTAATTCACCCCTCCACTTT.

The V and J genes are TRBV15 and TRBJ2-1; TRBD2 might be the D (5 bases). The germline V gene encodes CDR1 LNHNV and CDR2 YYDKDF (reference sequence). V was cut by 0 bases and J by 6 bases, with 15 bases left in between. CDR3 size: 16 residues. CDR3 sequence: CATSRDPAGVGNEQFF. The CDR3 nucleotides read TGTGCCACCAGCAGAGATCCCGCCGGGGTCGGCAATGAGCAGTTCTTC.

This rearrangement joins TRBV10-3 to TRBJ1-1, with no clear D. Between the trimmed V and J ends, which lost 4 bases and 5 bases, there was a span of 8 bases. Looked up from germline, CDR1 is ENHRY and CDR2 is SYGVKD. The CDR3 has 12 amino acids. This CDR3 reads CAISVGGTEAFF. In DNA, the CDR3 is TGTGCCATCAGTGTGGGAGGGACTGAAGCTTTCTTT.

This chain joins TRBV30 and TRBJ1-2; no clear D. V lost 4 bases to trimming and J lost 7 bases, with 10 bases between them. Germline V gene sequence: CDR1 GTSNPN, CDR2 SVGIG (reference sequence). This CDR3 region has 11 residues. For the CDR3, the DNA is TGTGCCTGGAACCAAGAGGGTGGCTACACCTTC. Amino acid sequence: CAWNQEGGYTF.

J is TRBJ2-1 and V is TRBV2; tentative D call: TRBD2 (6 bases). The V end lost 5 bases, the J end lost 4 bases, and 9 bases lay between the germline ends. This CDR3 has 13 amino acids. CDR1 is SNHLY and CDR2 is FYNNEI in the germline V gene. The chain's CDR3 is CASSQGLYNEQFF. The DNA for the CDR3 is TGTGCCAGCAGTCAGGGACTTTACAATGAGCAGTTCTTC.

Here the CDR3 reads CASGPSGAVYEQYF. The DNA for the CDR3 is TGTGCTAGTGGTCCGTCAGGGGCAGTCTACGAGCAGTACTTC. This chain joins TRBV12-5 and TRBJ2-7; perhaps TRBD1 as D (6 bases). This CDR3 comprises 14 residues. Trimming took 5 bases from V and 3 from J, leaving 14 bases between them. The germline gives CDR1 LGHNT, CDR2 FRNRAP.

This clone was seen once. The chain recombines TRBV19 with TRBJ1-5; possibly TRBD1 for D (5 bases). Germline CDR1 reads LNHDA; CDR2 reads SQIVND (reference sequence). Trimming shortened V by 3 bases and J by 5 bases, and 8 bases separated the two germline ends. The CDR3 totals 13 residues. The DNA of the CDR3 is TGTGCCAGTAGTATCGGCAGGGATCAGCCCCAGCATTTT. Translation: CASSIGRDQPQHF.

V usage is TRBV3-1 (or the pseudogene TRBV3-2) and J usage is TRBJ1-1; D gene unclear. The germline V gene encodes CDR1 LGHDT and CDR2 YNNKEL (reference sequence). CDR3 length: 18 amino acids. Between the trimmed V and J ends, which lost 0 bases and 1 base, there was a span of 18 bases. The CDR3 loop reads CASSQERGQAGENTEAFF. The CDR3 nucleotides read TGTGCCAGCAGCCAAGAACGTGGCCAGGCCGGCGAGAACACTGAAGCTTTCTTT.

The rearrangement uses TRBV29-1 and TRBJ1-2, with 7 bases aligning to TRBD1. CDR3 length: 13 amino acids. Looked up from germline, CDR1 is SQVTM and CDR2 is ANQGSEA. The V segment lost 0 bases and the J segment 5 bases; nucleotides outside the gene matches: 3. The CDR3 coding sequence is TGCAGCGTTGAAGATCACAGGGGTTATGGCTACACCTTC. Its protein product is CSVEDHRGYGYTF.

V is TRBV27 and J is TRBJ2-2; 9 nucleotides match TRBD1. The trim removed 5 bases at V and 5 bases at J, leaving 9 bases unmatched. CDR3 length: 16 residues. Germline CDR1 is MNHEY and CDR2 is SMNVEV (reference sequence). The CDR3 reads CASSPPGQGRTGELFF. The CDR3 nucleotides are TGTGCCAGCAGTCCTCCGGGACAGGGTAGGACCGGGGAGCTGTTTTTT.

The genes are TRBV5-5 and TRBJ1-6, with 10 positions matching TRBD1. After removal of 4 bases from V and 5 bases from J, the junction contained 6 bases not matched to a gene. CDR3 length: 16 residues. Germline CDR1 and CDR2: SGHKS and YYEKEE (reference sequence). In DNA, the CDR3 is TGTGCCAGCAGCGGGGGACAGGGGCTAAATAATTCACCCCTCCACTTT. Protein: CASSGGQGLNNSPLHF.

The chain links TRBV21-1 to TRBJ1-1. TRBV21-1 is a documented pseudogene. The CDR3 covers 12 residues. The CDR3 loop reads CASSKRCPEAFF. CDR3 bases: TGTGCCAGCAGCAAGAGGTGCCCTGAAGCTTTCTTT.

The chain couples TRBV30 to TRBJ2-7; D is ambiguous. The germline V and J ends were trimmed by 4 bases and 1 base, with 14 bases remaining between them. The CDR3 is 14 residues long. The V gene's germline CDR1 is GTSNPN and CDR2 SVGIG (reference sequence). CDR3 sequence: CAWKKLERSYEQYF. CDR3 nucleotides: TGTGCCTGGAAGAAACTGGAGAGATCCTACGAGCAGTACTTC.